Sequencing of this T cell receptor (beta chain) was carried out in a study of cytomegalovirus exposure and HLA in healthy donors. PCR involved 60 Vbeta and 13 Jbeta primers. The protocol was immunoSEQ multiplex PCR, while the TCRdb copy is restricted to in-frame clones and leaves out a portion. The repertoire includes fewer than 100,000 clones, around 82% of them detected once, and about 1.1% sits in the top ten. Study-wide points: After further analysis at a later stage, 16,951 TCR beta sequences were associated with HLA alleles at 0.05 false discovery rate. A later look showed TCR association rates differing by HLA locus, highest for DRB1 and lowest for HLA-C.

In the case of this clone: Antigen: not known.

The TCR originated in a male donor in good health and CMV-seronegative. What was sequenced was PBMCs.

The CDR3 sequence is CSGGRAMDGEQYF. The CDR3 nucleotides read TGCAGTGGGGGCAGAGCAATGGATGGTGAGCAGTACTTC. J is TRBJ2-7 and V is TRBV29-1; D may be TRBD1 (6 bases). There are 13 residues in the CDR3. Germline V gene lookup returns CDR1 SQVTM and CDR2 ANQGSEA.